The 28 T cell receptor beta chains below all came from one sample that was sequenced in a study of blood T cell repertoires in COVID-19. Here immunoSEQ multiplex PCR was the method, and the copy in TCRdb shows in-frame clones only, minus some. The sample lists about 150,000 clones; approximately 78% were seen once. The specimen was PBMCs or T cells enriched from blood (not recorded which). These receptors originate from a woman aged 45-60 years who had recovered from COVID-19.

The DNA for the CDR3 is TGTGCCAGCAGCCAAGATTGGGGCAGGGCGTACGAAAAACTGTTTTTT. Translation: CASSQDWGRAYEKLFF. The V call is TRBV3-1 (or the pseudogene TRBV3-2), the J call TRBJ1-4; tentatively, D is TRBD1 (5 bases). The length of the CDR3 is 16 residues. Trimming cost V 0 bases and J 8 bases, with 16 bases left between them. Per the germline V gene, CDR1 is LGHDT and CDR2 is YNNKEL (reference sequence).

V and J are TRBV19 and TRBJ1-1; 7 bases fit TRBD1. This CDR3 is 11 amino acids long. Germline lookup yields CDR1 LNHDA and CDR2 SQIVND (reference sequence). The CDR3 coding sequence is TGTGCGACAGGGTCTCGCACTGAAGCTTTCTTT. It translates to CATGSRTEAFF.

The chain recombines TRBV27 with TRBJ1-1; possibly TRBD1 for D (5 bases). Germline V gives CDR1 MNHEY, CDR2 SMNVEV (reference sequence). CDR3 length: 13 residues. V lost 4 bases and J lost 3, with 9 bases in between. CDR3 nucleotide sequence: TGTGCCAGCAGTTACAGGAGGGACACTGAAGCTTTCTTT. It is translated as CASSYRRDTEAFF.

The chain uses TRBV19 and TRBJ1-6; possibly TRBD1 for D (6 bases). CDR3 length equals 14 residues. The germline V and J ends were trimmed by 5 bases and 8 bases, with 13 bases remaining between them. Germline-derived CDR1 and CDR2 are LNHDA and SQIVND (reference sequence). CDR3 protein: CASSSGVIDSPLHF. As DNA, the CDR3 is TGTGCCAGTAGTTCAGGGGTGATTGATTCACCCCTCCACTTT.

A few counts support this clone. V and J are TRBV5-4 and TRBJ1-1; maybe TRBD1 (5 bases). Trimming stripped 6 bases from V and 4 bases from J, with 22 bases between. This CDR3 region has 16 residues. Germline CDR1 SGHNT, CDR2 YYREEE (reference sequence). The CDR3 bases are TGTGCCAGCACCTGGGGCGATTCTCGGAGAGGCACTGAAGCTTTCTTT. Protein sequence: CASTWGDSRRGTEAFF.

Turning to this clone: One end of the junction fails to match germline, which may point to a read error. The CDR3: CASTQGQDTIYF. CDR3 nucleotides: TGTGCCAGCACCCAAGGCCAGGACACCATATATTTT. The chain has TRBV3-1 (or the pseudogene TRBV3-2) and TRBJ1-3, with no clear D. The germline CDR1 and CDR2 sequences are LGHDT and YNNKEL (reference sequence). CDR3 length: 12 residues.

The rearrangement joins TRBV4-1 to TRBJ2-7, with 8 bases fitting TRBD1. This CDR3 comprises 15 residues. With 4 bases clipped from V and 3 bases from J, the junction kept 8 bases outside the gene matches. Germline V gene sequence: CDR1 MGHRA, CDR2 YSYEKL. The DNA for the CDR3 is TGCGCCAGCAGCCCTGTGCCGGACAGGGTCTACGAGCAGTACGTC. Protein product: CASSPVPDRVYEQYV.

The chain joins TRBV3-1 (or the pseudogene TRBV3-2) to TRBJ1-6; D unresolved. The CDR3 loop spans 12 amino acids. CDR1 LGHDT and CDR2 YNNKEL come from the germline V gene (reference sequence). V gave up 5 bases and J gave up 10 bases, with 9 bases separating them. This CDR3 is CASSGTASPLHF. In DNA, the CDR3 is TGTGCCAGCAGCGGTACAGCCTCACCCCTCCACTTT.

The CDR3 is CASSMTGLQHF. Here the CDR3 DNA reads TGTGCCAGTAGTATGACAGGGCTCCAGCATTTT. V and J are TRBV19 and TRBJ1-5; 7 nucleotides agree with TRBD1. CDR3 length: 11 amino acids. The V segment lost 3 bases and the J segment 12 bases; nucleotides outside the gene matches: 2. Germline CDR1 and CDR2: LNHDA and SQIVND (reference sequence).

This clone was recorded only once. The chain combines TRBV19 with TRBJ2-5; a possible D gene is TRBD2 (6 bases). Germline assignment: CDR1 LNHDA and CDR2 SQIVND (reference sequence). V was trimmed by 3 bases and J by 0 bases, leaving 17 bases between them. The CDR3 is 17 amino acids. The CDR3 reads CASSIPGDRGNQETQYF. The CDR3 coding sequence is TGTGCCAGTAGTATTCCGGGGGATAGGGGAAACCAAGAGACCCAGTACTTC.

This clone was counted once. The chain's CDR3 is CARSPRGRETQYF. The CDR3 DNA reads as TGTGCCAGAAGCCCCAGGGGGCGAGAGACCCAGTACTTC. The chain employs TRBV5-3 and TRBJ2-5, with TRBD1 matching 8 bases. Being an ORF, TRBV5-3 has a function that is uncertain. The CDR3 contains 13 residues. V shed 4 bases, J shed 4 bases, and the junction held 3 bases outside the gene matches.

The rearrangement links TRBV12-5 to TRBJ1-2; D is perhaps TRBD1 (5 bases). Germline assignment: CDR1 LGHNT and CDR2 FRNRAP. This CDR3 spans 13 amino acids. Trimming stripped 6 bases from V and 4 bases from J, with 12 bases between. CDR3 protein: CASGPSGTYGYTF. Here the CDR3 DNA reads TGTGCTAGTGGCCCTAGCGGGACCTATGGCTACACCTTC.

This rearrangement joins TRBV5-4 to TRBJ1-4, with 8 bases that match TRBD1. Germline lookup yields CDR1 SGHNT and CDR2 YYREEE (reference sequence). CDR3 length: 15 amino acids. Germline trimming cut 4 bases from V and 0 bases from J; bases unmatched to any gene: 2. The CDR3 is CASSLDRATNEKLFF. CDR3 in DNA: TGTGCCAGCAGCCTGGACAGGGCAACTAATGAAAAACTGTTTTTT.

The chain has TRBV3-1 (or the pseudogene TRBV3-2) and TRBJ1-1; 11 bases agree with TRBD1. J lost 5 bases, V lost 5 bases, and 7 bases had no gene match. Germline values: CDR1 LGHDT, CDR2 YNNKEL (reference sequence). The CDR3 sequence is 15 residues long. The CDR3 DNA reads TGTGCCAGCAGCTTCTGGACAGGGGGCGGGACTGAAGCTTTCTTT. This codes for CASSFWTGGGTEAFF.

CDR3: CATGQGFTEAFF. In DNA, the CDR3 is TGTGCCACAGGACAGGGGTTTACTGAAGCTTTCTTT. V usage is TRBV30 and J usage is TRBJ1-1; 9 bases map to TRBD1. CDR1 GTSNPN and CDR2 SVGIG come from the germline V gene (reference sequence). Trimming removed 8 bases from V and 5 bases from J; junction bases left unmatched: 6. The CDR3 runs to 12 residues.

The CDR3 DNA reads TGTGCCAGCAGAGACTGGGGGCCGAGCAATCAGCCCCAGCATTTT. Protein product: CASRDWGPSNQPQHF. The J gene is TRBJ1-5, the V gene TRBV6-7; D is possibly TRBD1 (6 bases). TRBV6-7 carries the ORF label, with uncertain function. The V end was cut by 6 bases, the J end by 1 base, with 13 bases between. This CDR3 has 15 amino acids.

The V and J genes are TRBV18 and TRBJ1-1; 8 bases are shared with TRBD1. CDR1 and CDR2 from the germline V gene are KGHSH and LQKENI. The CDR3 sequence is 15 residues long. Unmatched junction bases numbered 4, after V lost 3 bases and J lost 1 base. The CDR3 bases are TGTGCCAGCTCACCCGGACAGGGCAGGAACACTGAAGCTTTCTTT. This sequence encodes CASSPGQGRNTEAFF.

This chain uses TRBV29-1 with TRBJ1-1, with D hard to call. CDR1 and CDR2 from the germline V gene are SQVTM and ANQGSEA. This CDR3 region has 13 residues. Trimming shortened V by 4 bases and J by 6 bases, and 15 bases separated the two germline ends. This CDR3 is CSVVEGGIPEAFF. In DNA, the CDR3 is TGCAGCGTTGTTGAGGGCGGTATCCCTGAAGCTTTCTTT. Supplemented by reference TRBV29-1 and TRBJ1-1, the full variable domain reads SAVISQKPSRDICQRGTSLTIQCQVDSQVTMMFWYRQQPGQSLTLIATANQGSEATYESGFVIDKFPISRPNLTFSTLTVSNMSPEDSSIYLCSVVEGGIPEAFFGQGTRLTVV.

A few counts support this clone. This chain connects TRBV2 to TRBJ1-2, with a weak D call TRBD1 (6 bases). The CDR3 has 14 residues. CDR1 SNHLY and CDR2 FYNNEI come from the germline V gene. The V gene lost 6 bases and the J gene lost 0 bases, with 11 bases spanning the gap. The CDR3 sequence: CASSDRRANYGYTF. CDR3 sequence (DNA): TGTGCCAGCAGCGACAGGCGAGCTAACTATGGCTACACCTTC.

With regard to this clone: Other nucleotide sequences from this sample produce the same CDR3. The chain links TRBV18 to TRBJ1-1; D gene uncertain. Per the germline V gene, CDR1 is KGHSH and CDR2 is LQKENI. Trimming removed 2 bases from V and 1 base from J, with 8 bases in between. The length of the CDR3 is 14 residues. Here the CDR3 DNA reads TGTGCCAGCTCACCAGTCAGAGGGAACACTGAAGCTTTCTTT. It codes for CASSPVRGNTEAFF.

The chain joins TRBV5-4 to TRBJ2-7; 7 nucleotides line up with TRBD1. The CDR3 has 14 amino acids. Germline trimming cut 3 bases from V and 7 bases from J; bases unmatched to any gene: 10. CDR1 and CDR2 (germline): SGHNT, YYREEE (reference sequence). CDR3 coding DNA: TGTGCCAGCAGCTCTAAGACAGGGCCGGAGGAGCAGTACTTC. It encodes CASSSKTGPEEQYF.

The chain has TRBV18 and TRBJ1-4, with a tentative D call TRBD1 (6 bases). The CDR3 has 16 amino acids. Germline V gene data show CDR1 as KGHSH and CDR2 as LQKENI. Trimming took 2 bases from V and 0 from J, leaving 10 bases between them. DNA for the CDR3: TGTGCCAGCTCACCAGGGACAAGCGCAACTAATGAAAAACTGTTTTTT. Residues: CASSPGTSATNEKLFF.

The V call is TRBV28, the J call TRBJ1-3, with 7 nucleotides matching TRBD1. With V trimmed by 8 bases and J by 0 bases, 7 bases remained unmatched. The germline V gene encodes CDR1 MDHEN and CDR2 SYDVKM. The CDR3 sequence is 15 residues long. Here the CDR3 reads CASATGSSSGNTIYF. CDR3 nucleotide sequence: TGTGCCAGCGCGACAGGGTCCAGCTCTGGAAACACCATATATTTT.

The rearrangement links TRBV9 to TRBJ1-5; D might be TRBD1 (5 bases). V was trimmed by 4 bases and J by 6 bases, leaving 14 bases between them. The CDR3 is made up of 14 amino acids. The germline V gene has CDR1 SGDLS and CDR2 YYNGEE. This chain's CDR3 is CASSPRGSGQPQHF. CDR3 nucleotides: TGTGCCAGCAGCCCGCGGGGGAGTGGTCAGCCCCAGCATTTT.

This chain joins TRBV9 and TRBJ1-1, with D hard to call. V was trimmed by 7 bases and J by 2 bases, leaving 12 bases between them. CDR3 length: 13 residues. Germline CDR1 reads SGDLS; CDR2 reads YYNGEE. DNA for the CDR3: TGTGCCAGCGGACCCGGGAGAAACACTGAAGCTTTCTTT. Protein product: CASGPGRNTEAFF.

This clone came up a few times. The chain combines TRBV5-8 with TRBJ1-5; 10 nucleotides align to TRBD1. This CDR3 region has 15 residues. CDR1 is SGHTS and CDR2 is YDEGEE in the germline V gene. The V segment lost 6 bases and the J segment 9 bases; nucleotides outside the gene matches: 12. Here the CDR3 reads CASTRDRGRFGPQHF. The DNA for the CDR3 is TGTGCCAGCACGAGGGACAGGGGACGATTCGGGCCCCAGCATTTT.

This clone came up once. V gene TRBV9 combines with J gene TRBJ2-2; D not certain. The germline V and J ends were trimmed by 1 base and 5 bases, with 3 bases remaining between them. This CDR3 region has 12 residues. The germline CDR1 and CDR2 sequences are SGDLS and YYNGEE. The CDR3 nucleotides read TGTGCCAGCAGCGTAATAACCGGGGAGCTGTTTTTT. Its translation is CASSVITGELFF.

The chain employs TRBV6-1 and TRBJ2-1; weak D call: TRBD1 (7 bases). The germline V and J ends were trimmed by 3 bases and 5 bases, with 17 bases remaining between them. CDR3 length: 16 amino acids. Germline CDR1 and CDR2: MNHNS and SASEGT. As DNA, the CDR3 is TGTGCCAGCAGTGATCACTTAGACAGGGAGGACAATGAGCAGTTCTTC. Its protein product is CASSDHLDREDNEQFF.